These 29 T cell receptor beta chains share one sample of origin, sequenced in a study of beta chain features in type 1 diabetes (dated by TCRdb to about 2018). The investigation overall reported the following: A moderate but significant shortening of TCRB CDR3 length was observed in type 1 diabetes patients in all four CD4+ subsets.

The antigens for these receptors are not known. To prepare the library, the immunoSEQ multiplex PCR assay was applied. The entire amount of isolated RNA was reverse transcribed using the High Capacity cDNA Reverse Transcription Kit, so the sequenced TCRB transcripts were expressed ones. Here the immuneACCESS table is served through TCRdb, limited to in-frame sequences with V and J called. Missing clones are a known gap in these copies; in checked studies unresolved V genes cover under half, and the rest lacks a known reason. Recorded for this sample are some 160,000 clones; 8% to 8.5% of them occurred a single time. The ten top clones hold 0.54% of the sample. Sequencing was performed on central memory CD4+ T cells from blood. All receptors come from a woman aged 18-29 years with type 1 diabetes.

This clone was seen many times. The chain recombines TRBV4-3 with TRBJ2-6; D not certain. This CDR3 spans 13 amino acids. Between the trimmed V and J ends, which lost 6 bases and 0 bases, there was a span of 3 bases. CDR1 is LGHNA and CDR2 is YSLEER in the germline V gene. The CDR3 sequence is CASRASGANVLTF. The CDR3 coding sequence is TGCGCCAGCAGAGCCTCTGGGGCCAACGTCCTGACTTTC.

The chain employs TRBV30 and TRBJ2-7, with TRBD2 matching over 9 bases. Germline CDR1 reads GTSNPN; CDR2 reads SVGIG (reference sequence). The CDR3 totals 13 residues. The ends lost 4 bases at V and 4 bases at J; junction bases unmatched: 5. The CDR3 is CAWTGTSIYEQYF. The CDR3 DNA is TGTGCCTGGACCGGGACTAGCATTTACGAGCAGTACTTC.

V usage is TRBV6-6 and J usage is TRBJ2-7, with D maybe TRBD1 (6 bases). The CDR3 has 14 amino acids. V lost 7 bases and J 5 bases, leaving 18 bases between the germline ends. The germline V gene encodes CDR1 MNHNY and CDR2 SVGAGI (reference sequence). CDR3 nucleotides: TGTGCCAGCACCCAGGCAGGGGCAGGGGACGAGCAGTACTTC. Its translation is CASTQAGAGDEQYF.

The rearrangement links TRBV28 to TRBJ2-7; D is possibly TRBD2 (6 bases). CDR1 and CDR2 from the germline V gene are MDHEN and SYDVKM. V lost 5 bases and J lost 0, with 14 bases in between. The CDR3 extends over 15 amino acids. The chain's CDR3 is CASSRYHGGSYEQYF. For the CDR3, the DNA is TGTGCCAGCAGTCGCTACCACGGGGGCTCCTACGAGCAGTACTTC.

A few counts support this clone. V usage is TRBV2 and J usage is TRBJ1-6, with TRBD1 as a possible D gene (6 bases). V gave up 3 bases and J gave up 14 bases, with 11 bases separating them. CDR3 length: 12 amino acids. CDR1 is SNHLY, CDR2 FYNNEI, per germline. The CDR3 nucleotides read TGTGCCAGCAGTGACCCAGGGGCGACCCTCCACTTT. Protein sequence: CASSDPGATLHF.

This clone was counted only a few times. V usage is TRBV4-3 and J usage is TRBJ2-1; D gene unclear. This CDR3 region has 12 residues. The germline V gene encodes CDR1 LGHNA and CDR2 YSLEER. Between the trimmed V and J ends, which lost 0 bases and 7 bases, there was a span of 4 bases. CDR3 region: CASSQDLNEQFF. The CDR3 bases are TGCGCCAGCAGCCAAGATCTAAATGAGCAGTTCTTC.

This clone has more than one count but fewer than ten. Because the CDR3's place on the DNA is in doubt, the DNA is left out and the CDR3 is given as listed by TCRdb. CDR3: CASSDAGFGNGYTF. The chain uses TRBV25-1 and TRBJ1-2. The germline gives CDR1 MGHDK, CDR2 SYGVNS. The CDR3 adds up to 14 amino acids, both ends counted.

The chain uses TRBV5-1 and TRBJ2-7; TRBD1 is a possible D gene (5 bases). The CDR3 consists of 17 residues. V dropped 0 bases and J dropped 0 bases, with 16 bases sitting between them. The germline V gene encodes CDR1 SGHRS and CDR2 YFSETQ. In nucleotides, the CDR3 is TGCGCCAGCAGCTTGGAGTTTAGGGGATTCAGCTCCTACGAGCAGTACTTC. Its translation is CASSLEFRGFSSYEQYF. Based on the CDR3 plus reference TRBV5-1 and TRBJ2-7, the full variable domain is KAGVTQTPRYLIKTRGQQVTLSCSPISGHRSVSWYQQTPGQGLQFLFEYFSETQRNKGNFPGRFSGRQFSNSRSEMNVSTLELGDSALYLCASSLEFRGFSSYEQYFGPGTRLTVT.

This clone has a handful of counts. V and J are TRBV28 and TRBJ1-2; unclear D gene. V shed 6 bases and J shed 6 bases, with 11 bases lying between them. This CDR3 has 12 residues. Looked up from germline, CDR1 is MDHEN and CDR2 is SYDVKM. The CDR3 bases are TGTGCCAGCAGCCCGCGGAGGGATGGCTACACCTTC. It encodes CASSPRRDGYTF.

This clone was picked up a small number of times. V usage is TRBV11-2 and J usage is TRBJ1-1; 7 bases align to TRBD1. The junction had 10 bases not matched to a gene; V was cut back by 5 bases and J by 4 bases. CDR1 is SGHAT, CDR2 FQNNGV, per germline. This CDR3 is built from 15 residues. Here the CDR3 reads CASSPRTGLGTEAFF. The CDR3 DNA reads TGTGCCAGCAGCCCCCGGACAGGTCTTGGCACTGAAGCTTTCTTT.

This clone has only a few counts. This sequence joins TRBV11-2 and TRBJ2-1, with D tentatively TRBD2 (5 bases). This CDR3 spans 14 amino acids. V was clipped by 5 bases and J by 10 bases, with 18 bases between them. Germline CDR1 SGHAT, CDR2 FQNNGV. CDR3 loop: CASSPGLTNGEQFF. The CDR3 nucleotides are TGTGCCAGCAGCCCAGGACTCACCAATGGCGAGCAGTTCTTC.

This rearrangement joins TRBV6-6 to TRBJ2-1; no definite D call. V was cut by 2 bases and J by 2 bases, with 10 bases left in between. The CDR3 loop spans 15 amino acids. Germline CDR1 MNHNY, CDR2 SVGAGI (reference sequence). In DNA form, the CDR3 reads TGTGCCAGCAGTTACAAACAGCCAACCTACAATGAGCAGTTCTTC. Protein sequence: CASSYKQPTYNEQFF.

This rearrangement joins TRBV7-9 to TRBJ1-5; D gene unclear. Trimming shortened V by 1 base and J by 5 bases, and 9 bases separated the two germline ends. Per the germline V gene, CDR1 is SEHNR and CDR2 is FQNEAQ (reference sequence). This CDR3 contains 14 residues. CDR3 sequence reads: CASSLGIGDQPQHF. DNA for the CDR3: TGTGCCAGCAGCTTAGGAATCGGGGATCAGCCCCAGCATTTT. The entire variable domain, with the rest obtained from reference TRBV7-9 and TRBJ1-5, is as follows: DTGVSQNPRHKITKRGQNVTFRCDPISEHNRLYWYRQTLGQGPEFLTYFQNEAQLEKSRLLSDRFSAERPKGSFSTLEIQRTEQGDSAMYLCASSLGIGDQPQHFGDGTRLSIL.

The chain carries TRBV11-3 and TRBJ1-2; D is uncertain. With 5 bases removed from V and 7 bases from J, the gap between germline ends came to 14 bases. CDR3 length: 13 residues. Germline V lookup: CDR1 SGHNT, CDR2 YENEEA. CDR3 amino acids: CASSPREGGGYTF. In DNA, the CDR3 is TGTGCCAGCAGCCCCCGAGAGGGCGGTGGCTACACCTTC.

This clone was detected only a few times. The rearrangement uses TRBV2 and TRBJ1-1; TRBD1 matches at 7 bases. Germline V gene lookup returns CDR1 SNHLY and CDR2 FYNNEI. The CDR3 has 16 amino acids. J lost 3 bases, V lost 4 bases, and 11 bases had no gene match. The CDR3 is CASSGGRGVWDTEAFF. CDR3 coding DNA: TGTGCCAGCAGTGGCGGCAGGGGGGTTTGGGACACTGAAGCTTTCTTT.

This clone has only a few counts. The chain employs TRBV23-1 and TRBJ1-1; 8 nucleotides agree with TRBD1. TRBV23-1 is filed as an ORF, its function uncertain. The CDR3 is made up of 17 amino acids. V shed 0 bases and J 4 bases; nucleotides not matched to a gene: 10. The CDR3 here is CASSQSRQGAGGTEAFF. The CDR3 coding sequence is TGCGCCAGCAGTCAATCGAGGCAGGGGGCGGGTGGCACTGAAGCTTTCTTT.

This clone was observed a few times. CDR3 loop: CASSPNRGMNTGELFF. The CDR3 bases are TGCGCCAGCAGCCCAAACAGGGGTATGAACACCGGGGAGCTGTTTTTT. The V and J genes are TRBV4-3 and TRBJ2-2; 7 positions agree with TRBD1. Germline assignment: CDR1 LGHNA and CDR2 YSLEER. The ends lost 4 bases at V and 1 base at J; junction bases unmatched: 6. The CDR3 length is 16 residues.

On this clone itself: Other DNA variants within this sample encode the same CDR3. The V and J genes are TRBV4-3 and TRBJ1-1; no reliable D call. The CDR3 has 14 amino acids. V was trimmed by 0 bases and J by 1 base, leaving 6 bases between them. The germline CDR1 and CDR2 sequences are LGHNA and YSLEER. The CDR3, as DNA: TGCGCCAGCAGCCAAGATATTCCGAACACTGAAGCTTTCTTT. It codes for CASSQDIPNTEAFF.

As regards this clone: The junction does not match germline at one end; this may be a read error. The rearrangement joins TRBV20-1 to TRBJ1-1; 8 nucleotides line up with TRBD1. CDR3 length: 11 residues. The germline gives CDR1 DFQATT, CDR2 SNEGSKA (reference sequence). CDR3 region: CSAIHGQGLKF. Written as DNA, the CDR3 is TGCAGTGCTATCCACGGACAGGGACTCAAGTTT.

This clone has a handful of counts. The chain links TRBV7-2 to TRBJ1-2, with D possibly matching TRBD1 (6 bases). CDR1 and CDR2 from the germline V gene are SGHTA and FQGNSA. The length of the CDR3 is 15 residues. V was cut by 4 bases and J by 7 bases, with 19 bases left in between. This CDR3 is CASSSFDRKGGGYTF. In nucleotides, the CDR3 is TGTGCCAGCAGCTCCTTCGACAGGAAAGGCGGTGGCTACACCTTC.

V usage is TRBV27 and J usage is TRBJ2-1; weak D call: TRBD2 (5 bases). The V end was cut by 7 bases, the J end by 6 bases, with 22 bases between. This CDR3 has 16 residues. Germline V gene lookup returns CDR1 MNHEY and CDR2 SMNVEV (reference sequence). CDR3 amino acids: CASTERYLARGNEQFF. CDR3 sequence (DNA): TGTGCCAGCACCGAGAGATATCTCGCCCGGGGCAATGAGCAGTTCTTC.

This clone has only a few counts. The rearrangement links TRBV18 to TRBJ2-7; D is unclear. The CDR3 is made up of 13 amino acids. Germline-derived CDR1 and CDR2 are KGHSH and LQKENI. Trimming took 2 bases from V and 5 from J, leaving 10 bases between them. CDR3 DNA sequence: TGTGCCAGCTCACCAGGAGATGAGAACGAGCAGTACTTC. The encoded protein is CASSPGDENEQYF.

The chain uses TRBV7-9 and TRBJ2-5, with no clear D. Per germline, CDR1 SEHNR and CDR2 FQNEAQ (reference sequence). This CDR3 spans 15 amino acids. Trimming took 1 base from V and 1 from J, leaving 10 bases between them. CDR3 bases: TGTGCCAGCAGCTTAGAACTTGCGTTCCAAGAGACCCAGTACTTC. It translates to CASSLELAFQETQYF.

This clone was picked up a small number of times. This chain links TRBV28 with TRBJ1-2, with 7 bases fitting TRBD1. CDR3 length: 14 residues. Germline V CDR1 and CDR2: MDHEN, SYDVKM. V dropped 6 bases and J dropped 7; count of bases not matched to a gene: 11. CDR3 in amino acids: CASSPATGFFGYTF. The CDR3 bases are TGTGCCAGCAGCCCGGCGACAGGGTTTTTTGGCTACACCTTC.

This clone was detected a few times. The chain recombines TRBV19 with TRBJ2-3, with D maybe TRBD2 (6 bases). The CDR3 has 16 residues. V was shortened by 9 bases and J by 1 base, with 20 bases between the two germline ends. The germline V gene has CDR1 LNHDA and CDR2 SQIVND (reference sequence). The CDR3 DNA sequence: TGTGCCAGACCAACCTCAGGAGGGGTCCGCACAGATACGCAGTATTTT. Translated, it gives CARPTSGGVRTDTQYF.

The chain is built from TRBV30 and TRBJ2-1; perhaps TRBD2 as D (5 bases). Looked up from germline, CDR1 is GTSNPN and CDR2 is SVGIG (reference sequence). The CDR3 is made up of 14 amino acids. Trimming pared 7 bases from V and 0 bases from J, leaving 13 bases between. CDR3 sequence: CASRSASSYNEQFF. DNA of the CDR3: TGTGCCTCCCGTAGCGCTAGCTCCTACAATGAGCAGTTCTTC.

The rearrangement uses TRBV27 and TRBJ2-6; possible D gene TRBD2, 6 bases. Deletions cut 7 bases from V and 0 bases from J, with 13 bases between. This CDR3 has 16 residues. Germline V gives CDR1 MNHEY, CDR2 SMNVEV (reference sequence). In DNA, the CDR3 is TGTGCCAGCAAACGGGCTAGCGCCTCTGGGGCCAACGTCCTGACTTTC. Translated: CASKRASASGANVLTF.

This chain uses TRBV28 with TRBJ1-1; no firm D call. Trimming cost V 6 bases and J 8 bases, with 7 bases left between them. Germline V gene sequence: CDR1 MDHEN, CDR2 SYDVKM. The CDR3 consists of 10 residues. CDR3 sequence (DNA): TGTGCCAGCAGCCGACTGGAAGCTTTCTTT. Its translation is CASSRLEAFF.

This sequence joins TRBV12-2 and TRBJ2-1; the table's D call, TRBD2, was not checked against the DNA. TRBV12-2 is marked as a pseudogene. This CDR3 contains 18 residues. The CDR3 DNA follows: TGTGCAAGTCGCTCAGTGGGGAAACTAGCGGGAGGGAGAAATGAGCAGTTCTTC. This gives the protein CASRSVGKLAGGRNEQFF.